This T cell receptor beta chain originates from a study of neurological immune-mediated disorders. Study outcomes and limitations: There were no CDR3 amino acid sequences shared by expanded clones across subjects, a result suggesting private repertoires in all groups.

From 15-18 subjects, every sequencing run obtained over 200 million TCR-beta sequences. A single record per CDR3 protein comes from TCRdb applying MiXCR to the 5' RACE reads. In the table there are about 62,000 distinct CDR3 sequences, 3.5% to 4.5% of which are singletons. This clonotype was seen repeatedly, ten times or more. What it recognizes is unknown. Sequenced sample: PBMCs. The source is a woman in her forties or fifties with multiple sclerosis.

The chain's CDR3 is CSASGQDRNIQYF. CDR3 nucleotide sequence: TGCAGTGCTTCGGGACAGGATAGAAACATTCAGTACTTC. The chain links TRBV20-1 to TRBJ2-4; TRBD1 matches at 8 bases. The CDR3 is 13 amino acids. The germline V gene has CDR1 DFQATT and CDR2 SNEGSKA (reference sequence). After removal of 5 bases from V and 6 bases from J, the junction contained 6 bases not matched to a gene.